What follows describes a single T cell receptor (beta chain). The V end lost 0 bases, the J end lost 2 bases, and 14 bases lay between the germline ends. This CDR3 region has 16 residues. Germline V gene data show CDR1 as MNHEY and CDR2 as SMNVEV (reference sequence). Cohort 3 recovery required two negative PCRs, clearance, or symptom resolution. This specimen comes from a study of blood T cell repertoires in COVID-19. The data were produced by immunoSEQ multiplex PCR, yet TCRdb's version contains in-frame clones alone and is incomplete. The sample includes hundreds of thousands of clones, 70% to 90% of them seen just once.

The source is a woman aged 35 to 49 who had recovered from COVID-19. The specimen was PBMCs or T cells enriched from blood (not recorded which). The genes are TRBV27 and TRBJ2-7, with D perhaps TRBD1 (6 bases). The CDR3 bases are TGTGCCAGCAGTTTATCCCCGACAGGAATGCCCTACGAGCAGTACTTC. This sequence encodes CASSLSPTGMPYEQYF.